These 17 T cell receptor beta chains came from one sample sequenced in a study of cytomegalovirus exposure and HLA in healthy donors. Amplification used 60 Vbeta primers and 13 Jbeta primers. Using immunoSEQ multiplex PCR, the repertoire was profiled, and TCRdb retains in-frame clones only, with some absent. This table holds 85,000 to 130,000 clones, around 82% found once. The sequencing input was PBMCs. These receptors originate from a woman in her 50s in good health and CMV-seropositive.

V usage is TRBV6-4 and J usage is TRBJ1-2; D remains unclear. The germline gives CDR1 MRHNA, CDR2 SNTAGT. CDR3 length: 15 amino acids. V gave up 2 bases and J gave up 8 bases, with 18 bases separating them. The CDR3 sequence is CASSDGRQVASGYTF. The CDR3 DNA is TGTGCCAGCAGTGACGGGAGGCAGGTTGCGTCGGGCTACACCTTC.

This clone turned up a few times. The chain uses TRBV4-1 and TRBJ2-7; 7 nucleotides agree with TRBD1. The length of the CDR3 is 17 residues. Germline CDR1 and CDR2: MGHRA and YSYEKL. V lost 0 bases and J lost 3; bases outside the gene matches: 11. The CDR3 loop is CASSQEGRTGNHYEQYF. As DNA, the CDR3 is TGCGCCAGCAGCCAAGAGGGACGGACAGGTAACCACTACGAGCAGTACTTC.

The rearrangement uses TRBV29-1 and TRBJ2-1; D is possibly TRBD2 (6 bases). Germline CDR1 SQVTM, CDR2 ANQGSEA. V shed 5 bases and J shed 6 bases, with 20 bases lying between them. This CDR3 contains 15 residues. The CDR3 bases are TGCAGCGTTCCTTCGGGACTGCACGAGCGCAATGAGCAGTTCTTC. Translation gives CSVPSGLHERNEQFF.

The chain uses TRBV9 and TRBJ2-5, with D perhaps matching TRBD1 (6 bases). V shed 0 bases and J shed 3 bases, with 12 bases lying between them. In germline, CDR1 is SGDLS, CDR2 YYNGEE. The CDR3 consists of 15 residues. The CDR3 loop is CASSVGSRGEETQYF. The CDR3 nucleotides are TGTGCCAGCAGCGTAGGGTCCAGGGGCGAAGAGACCCAGTACTTC.

The V call is TRBV5-1, the J call TRBJ1-2; unclear D gene. V lost 0 bases to trimming and J lost 0 bases, with 9 bases between them. From germline, CDR1 is SGHRS and CDR2 YFSETQ. CDR3 length: 15 amino acids. CDR3 coding DNA: TGCGCCAGCAGCTTGGTCCCAGGATCTAACTATGGCTACACCTTC. Its translation: CASSLVPGSNYGYTF.

This CDR3 is CASSWQGNYGYTF. For the CDR3, the DNA is TGTGCCAGTAGTTGGCAGGGGAACTATGGCTACACCTTC. The rearrangement uses TRBV19 and TRBJ1-2, with D possibly being TRBD1 (6 bases). Germline values: CDR1 LNHDA, CDR2 SQIVND (reference sequence). V was clipped by 5 bases and J by 2 bases, with 9 bases between them. CDR3 size: 13 residues.

The J gene is TRBJ2-3, the V gene TRBV13, with 12 bases lining up with TRBD2. J was trimmed by 6 bases and V by 5 bases; bases with no gene match: 9. CDR3 length: 16 amino acids. Germline CDR1 reads PRHDT; CDR2 reads FYEKMQ (reference sequence). CDR3 sequence: CASSPSSGRAKDTQYF. The DNA of the CDR3 is TGTGCCAGCAGCCCCTCTAGCGGGAGGGCCAAGGATACGCAGTATTTT.

The rearrangement joins TRBV7-9 to TRBJ1-2; tentative D call: TRBD1 (5 bases). With 3 bases removed from V and 8 bases from J, the gap between germline ends came to 13 bases. Germline V lookup: CDR1 SEHNR, CDR2 FQNEAQ (reference sequence). The CDR3 totals 13 residues. This chain's CDR3 is CASSFMGQGGYTF. In DNA form, the CDR3 reads TGTGCCAGCAGCTTTATGGGGCAAGGCGGCTACACCTTC. The full variable domain, with the rest looked up from reference TRBV7-9 and TRBJ1-2, is DTGVSQNPRHKITKRGQNVTFRCDPISEHNRLYWYRQTLGQGPEFLTYFQNEAQLEKSRLLSDRFSAERPKGSFSTLEIQRTEQGDSAMYLCASSFMGQGGYTFGSGTRLTVV.

V usage is TRBV11-2 and J usage is TRBJ1-1; the match to TRBD1 covers 7 bases. The ends lost 2 bases at V and 3 bases at J; junction bases unmatched: 9. Germline V gene data show CDR1 as SGHAT and CDR2 as FQNNGV. CDR3 length equals 16 residues. The CDR3 DNA follows: TGTGCCAGCAGCTTACGTCGCACCAGGGGGGACACTGAAGCTTTCTTT. Translated, it gives CASSLRRTRGDTEAFF. Combining the CDR3 with reference TRBV11-2 and TRBJ1-1 gives the whole variable domain EAGVAQSPRYKIIEKRQSVAFWCNPISGHATLYWYQQILGQGPKLLIQFQNNGVVDDSQLPKDRFSAERLKGVDSTLKIQPAKLEDSAVYLCASSLRRTRGDTEAFFGQGTRLTVV.

V usage is TRBV10-3 and J usage is TRBJ1-1; 7 nucleotides agree with TRBD1. CDR3 size: 15 residues. The V gene's germline CDR1 is ENHRY and CDR2 SYGVKD. V was clipped by 4 bases and J by 1 base; unmatched bases: 6. The chain's CDR3 is CAISGGQTKNTEAFF. Written as DNA, the CDR3 is TGTGCCATCAGTGGGGGACAGACAAAGAACACTGAAGCTTTCTTT.

About this clone: The junction differs from germline at one of its ends, possibly a read error. The V gene is TRBV5-1, the J gene TRBJ1-3, with D perhaps matching TRBD1 (6 bases). This CDR3 contains 15 residues. Germline CDR1 and CDR2: SGHRS and YFSETQ. The DNA of the CDR3 is TGCGCCAGCAGCTCGACAGGCCCTCCTGGAAACACCGTATATTTT. Its protein is CASSSTGPPGNTVYF.

This clone was observed a few times. The chain carries TRBV5-1 and TRBJ2-2; 7 bases match TRBD1. The CDR3 is made up of 15 amino acids. J was trimmed by 3 bases and V by 0 bases; bases with no gene match: 2. The germline CDR1 and CDR2 sequences are SGHRS and YFSETQ. CDR3 protein: CASSLVQGYTGELFF. CDR3 nucleotides: TGCGCCAGCAGCTTGGTACAGGGGTACACCGGGGAGCTGTTTTTT.

The chain employs TRBV18 and TRBJ2-3; the D gene is possibly TRBD2 (6 bases). The V and J ends lost 3 bases and 3 bases respectively, with 16 bases between them. The germline V gene has CDR1 KGHSH and CDR2 LQKENI. This CDR3 contains 16 residues. This CDR3 reads CASSPLVRLGTDTQYF. In nucleotides, the CDR3 is TGTGCCAGCTCACCGCTTGTGAGACTAGGGACAGATACGCAGTATTTT. Supplemented by reference TRBV18 and TRBJ2-3, the full variable domain reads NAGVMQNPRHLVRRRGQEARLRCSPMKGHSHVYWYRQLPEEGLKFMVYLQKENIIDESGMPKERFSAEFPKEGPSILRIQQVVRGDSAAYFCASSPLVRLGTDTQYFGPGTRLTVL.

The chain uses TRBV19 and TRBJ2-1; 7 bases agree with TRBD1. Germline lookup yields CDR1 LNHDA and CDR2 SQIVND (reference sequence). The CDR3 is 12 residues long. V trimming: 3 bases; J trimming: 12 bases; junction bases outside the gene matches: 5. The CDR3 region is CASSIGQERQFF. In DNA form, the CDR3 reads TGTGCCAGTAGTATTGGACAGGAAAGGCAGTTCTTC.

J is TRBJ2-2 and V is TRBV5-1, with D possibly being TRBD2 (5 bases). V lost 7 bases and J 3 bases, leaving 13 bases between the germline ends. The CDR3 loop spans 14 amino acids. Germline CDR1 SGHRS, CDR2 YFSETQ. CDR3 DNA sequence: TGCGCCAGCGGGTCTAGCTCGGACACCGGGGAGCTGTTTTTT. This sequence encodes CASGSSSDTGELFF. The whole variable domain, filled in from reference TRBV5-1 and TRBJ2-2, reads KAGVTQTPRYLIKTRGQQVTLSCSPISGHRSVSWYQQTPGQGLQFLFEYFSETQRNKGNFPGRFSGRQFSNSRSEMNVSTLELGDSALYLCASGSSSDTGELFFGEGSRLTVL.

This clone has a handful of counts. This chain connects TRBV21-1 to TRBJ2-3; the table calls TRBD2, which could not be checked here. TRBV21-1 is designated a pseudogene. The CDR3 length is 15 residues. In nucleotides, the CDR3 is TGTGCCAGCAGCAATAGCGGGAGGGGGGGGGATACGCAGTATTTT. It codes for CASSNSGRGGDTQYF.

The chain is built from TRBV2 and TRBJ2-6; D is uncertain. Germline loops: CDR1 SNHLY, CDR2 FYNNEI. The CDR3 sequence is 15 residues long. Trimming took off 4 bases at V and 2 bases at J, with 9 bases between the two ends. The CDR3 here is CASSVNGAGANVLTF. CDR3 in DNA: TGTGCCAGCAGTGTAAACGGAGCTGGGGCCAACGTCCTGACTTTC.